A single sample gave rise to the 5 T cell receptor beta chains below, sequenced in a study of blood T cell repertoires in COVID-19. The protocol was immunoSEQ multiplex PCR, while the TCRdb copy is restricted to in-frame clones and leaves out a portion. The table shows 200,000 to 300,000 clones, with approximately 85% occurring only once. Sequencing input: peripheral blood. All receptors derive from a man aged 50 to 59 with acute or convalescent COVID-19.

The chain is built from TRBV30 and TRBJ1-1; D unresolved. The CDR3 consists of 14 residues. V lost 3 bases to trimming and J lost 6 bases, with 17 bases between them. Germline values: CDR1 GTSNPN, CDR2 SVGIG (reference sequence). The CDR3 nucleotides are TGTGCCTGGAGGGGTAGACAATGGGAGGCTGAAGCTTTCTTT. Protein sequence: CAWRGRQWEAEAFF.

V is TRBV7-9 and J is TRBJ2-7; D unclear. V was trimmed by 3 bases and J by 1 base, leaving 10 bases between them. The germline CDR1 and CDR2 sequences are SEHNR and FQNEAQ (reference sequence). The CDR3 covers 14 residues. CDR3 sequence reads: CASSLRHPSYEQYF. DNA for the CDR3: TGTGCCAGCAGCTTGAGACATCCTTCCTACGAGCAGTACTTC.

The rearrangement uses TRBV7-8 and TRBJ2-1; 7 nucleotides match TRBD2. Germline V gene sequence: CDR1 SGHVS, CDR2 FQNEAQ. The V gene end was trimmed by 7 bases and the J gene end by 5 bases; junction bases not matched to a gene: 14. This CDR3 spans 16 amino acids. CDR3: CASIPITSAINNEQFF. The DNA of the CDR3 is TGTGCCAGCATCCCCATCACTAGCGCTATAAACAATGAGCAGTTCTTC.

This chain links TRBV7-3 with TRBJ2-3; TRBD1 agrees at 8 bases. The CDR3 consists of 15 residues. In germline, CDR1 is SGHTA, CDR2 FQGTGA. Trimming took 5 bases from V and 3 from J; bases not matched to a gene: 7. The DNA for the CDR3 is TGTGCCAGCAGCCCAGGACAGGGCGATACAGATACGCAGTATTTT. Residues: CASSPGQGDTDTQYF. The whole variable domain, filled in from reference TRBV7-3 and TRBJ2-3, reads GAGVSQTPSNKVTEKGKYVELRCDPISGHTALYWYRQSLGQGPEFLIYFQGTGAADDSGLPNDRFFAVRPEGSVSTLKIQRTERGDSAVYLCASSPGQGDTDTQYFGPGTRLTVL.

The J gene is TRBJ1-5, the V gene TRBV6-5, with D maybe TRBD1 (6 bases). Looked up from germline, CDR1 is MNHEY and CDR2 is SVGAGI. Deletions cut 0 bases from V and 6 bases from J, with 15 bases between. The CDR3 contains 16 residues. CDR3 nucleotide sequence: TGTGCCAGCAGTTACTCGATGATGGGGGCAGCTCAGCCCCAGCATTTT. Protein: CASSYSMMGAAQPQHF.